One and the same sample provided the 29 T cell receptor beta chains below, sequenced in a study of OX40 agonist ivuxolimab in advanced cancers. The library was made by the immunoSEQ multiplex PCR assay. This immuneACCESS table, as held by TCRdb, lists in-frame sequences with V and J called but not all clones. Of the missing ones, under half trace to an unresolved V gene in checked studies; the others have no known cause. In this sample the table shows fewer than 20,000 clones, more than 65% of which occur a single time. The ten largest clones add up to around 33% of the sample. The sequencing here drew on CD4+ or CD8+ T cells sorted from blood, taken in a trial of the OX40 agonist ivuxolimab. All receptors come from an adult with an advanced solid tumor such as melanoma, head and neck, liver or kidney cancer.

CDR3 coding DNA: TGTGCCAGCAGCTCGAGAAAAGGGACTAGCGGGAAAGAGACCCAGTACTTC. It yields the protein CASSSRKGTSGKETQYF. This chain links TRBV7-9 with TRBJ2-5; 13 nucleotides align to TRBD2. Germline values: CDR1 SEHNR, CDR2 FQNEAQ (reference sequence). The CDR3 is 17 amino acids. V shed 4 bases and J 3 bases; nucleotides not matched to a gene: 8. Drawing the rest from reference TRBV7-9 and TRBJ2-5, the complete variable domain is DTGVSQNPRHKITKRGQNVTFRCDPISEHNRLYWYRQTLGQGPEFLTYFQNEAQLEKSRLLSDRFSAERPKGSFSTLEIQRTEQGDSAMYLCASSSRKGTSGKETQYFGPGTRLLVL.

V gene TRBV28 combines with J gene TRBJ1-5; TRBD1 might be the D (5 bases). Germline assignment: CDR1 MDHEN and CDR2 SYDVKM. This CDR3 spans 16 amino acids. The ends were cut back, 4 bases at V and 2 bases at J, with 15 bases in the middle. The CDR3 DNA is TGTGCCAGCAGTTGGGGCAGGGCGATGGGCAATCAGCCCCAGCATTTT. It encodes CASSWGRAMGNQPQHF.

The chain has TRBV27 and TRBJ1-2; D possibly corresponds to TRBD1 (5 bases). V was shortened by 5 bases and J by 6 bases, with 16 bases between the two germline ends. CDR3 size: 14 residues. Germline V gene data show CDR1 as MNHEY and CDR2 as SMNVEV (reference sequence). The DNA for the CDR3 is TGTGCCAGCAGTCCTCCAGGGTATTCGGATGGCTACACCTTC. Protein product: CASSPPGYSDGYTF.

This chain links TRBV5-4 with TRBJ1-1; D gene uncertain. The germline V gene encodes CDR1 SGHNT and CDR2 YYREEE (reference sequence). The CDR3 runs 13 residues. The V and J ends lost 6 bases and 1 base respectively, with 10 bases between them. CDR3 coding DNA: TGTGCCAGCACCCGTGAGGGGAACACTGAAGCTTTCTTT. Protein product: CASTREGNTEAFF.

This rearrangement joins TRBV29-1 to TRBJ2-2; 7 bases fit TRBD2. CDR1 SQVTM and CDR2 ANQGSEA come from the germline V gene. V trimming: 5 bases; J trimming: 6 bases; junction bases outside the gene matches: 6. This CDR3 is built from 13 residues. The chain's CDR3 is CSVIREVAGELFF. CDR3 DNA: TGCAGCGTTATACGGGAGGTGGCCGGGGAGCTGTTTTTT.

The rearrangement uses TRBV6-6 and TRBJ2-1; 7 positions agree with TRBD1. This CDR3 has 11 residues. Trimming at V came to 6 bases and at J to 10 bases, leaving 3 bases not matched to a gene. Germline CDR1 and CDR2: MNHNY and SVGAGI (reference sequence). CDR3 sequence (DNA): TGTGCCAGCAGGACAGGGAACGAGCAGTTCTTC. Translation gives CASRTGNEQFF.

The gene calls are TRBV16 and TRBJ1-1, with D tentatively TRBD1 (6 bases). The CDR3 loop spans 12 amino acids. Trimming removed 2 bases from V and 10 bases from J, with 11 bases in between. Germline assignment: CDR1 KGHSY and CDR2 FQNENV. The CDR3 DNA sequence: TGTGCCAGCAGCCAAGGGGGGCTAGCAGCTTTCTTT. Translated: CASSQGGLAAFF.

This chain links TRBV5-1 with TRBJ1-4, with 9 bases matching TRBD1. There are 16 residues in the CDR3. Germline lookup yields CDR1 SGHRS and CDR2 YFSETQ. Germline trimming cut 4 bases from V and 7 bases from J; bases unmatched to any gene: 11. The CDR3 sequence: CASSETGTGRGEKLFF. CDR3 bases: TGCGCCAGCAGCGAGACCGGGACAGGGCGTGGTGAAAAACTGTTTTTT. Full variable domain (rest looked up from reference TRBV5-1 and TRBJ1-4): KAGVTQTPRYLIKTRGQQVTLSCSPISGHRSVSWYQQTPGQGLQFLFEYFSETQRNKGNFPGRFSGRQFSNSRSEMNVSTLELGDSALYLCASSETGTGRGEKLFFGSGTQLSVL.

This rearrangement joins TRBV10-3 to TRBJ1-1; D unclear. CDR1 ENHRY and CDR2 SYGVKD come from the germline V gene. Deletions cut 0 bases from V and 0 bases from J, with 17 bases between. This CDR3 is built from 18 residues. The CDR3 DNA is TGTGCCATCAGTGAGTCGACTCCCCCCGGTACCTTGAACACTGAAGCTTTCTTT. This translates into CAISESTPPGTLNTEAFF.

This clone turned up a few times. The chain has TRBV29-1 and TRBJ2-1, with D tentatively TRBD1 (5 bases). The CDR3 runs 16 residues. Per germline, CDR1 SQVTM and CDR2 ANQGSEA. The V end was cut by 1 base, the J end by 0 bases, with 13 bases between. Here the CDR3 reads CSVEGVRQSSYNEQFF. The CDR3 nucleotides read TGCAGCGTTGAAGGAGTCAGACAGAGCTCCTACAATGAGCAGTTCTTC.

CDR3 coding DNA: TGCAGCGGCATCCAGACAGGGTTTGGTGATACGCAGTATTTT. Translated, it gives CSGIQTGFGDTQYF. V and J are TRBV29-1 and TRBJ2-3; 7 bases fit TRBD1. The V gene end was trimmed by 7 bases and the J gene end by 6 bases; junction bases not matched to a gene: 13. The CDR3 covers 14 residues. CDR1 and CDR2 from the germline V gene are SQVTM and ANQGSEA.

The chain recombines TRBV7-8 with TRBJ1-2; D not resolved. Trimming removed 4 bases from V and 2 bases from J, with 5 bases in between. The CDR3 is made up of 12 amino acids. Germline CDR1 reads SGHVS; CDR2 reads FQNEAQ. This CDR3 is CASSYTNYGYTF. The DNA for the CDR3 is TGTGCCAGCAGCTACACCAACTATGGCTACACCTTC. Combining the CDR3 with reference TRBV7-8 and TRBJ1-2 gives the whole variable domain GAGVSQSPRYKVAKRGQDVALRCDPISGHVSLFWYQQALGQGPEFLTYFQNEAQLDKSGLPSDRFFAERPEGSVSTLKIQRTQQEDSAVYLCASSYTNYGYTFGSGTRLTVV.

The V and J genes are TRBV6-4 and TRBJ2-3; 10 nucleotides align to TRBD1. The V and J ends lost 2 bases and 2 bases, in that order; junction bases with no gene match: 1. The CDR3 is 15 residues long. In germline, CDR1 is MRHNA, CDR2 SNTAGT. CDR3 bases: TGTGCCAGCAGTGACGGGACAGGGGCCACAGATACGCAGTATTTT. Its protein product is CASSDGTGATDTQYF.

CDR3 in amino acids: CASRPIPGTEDGYTF. The CDR3 DNA is TGTGCCAGCAGACCCATCCCCGGGACAGAGGATGGCTACACCTTC. The chain recombines TRBV27 with TRBJ1-2; 7 bases match TRBD1. Germline-derived CDR1 and CDR2 are MNHEY and SMNVEV (reference sequence). Trimming at V came to 6 bases and at J to 6 bases, leaving 13 bases not matched to a gene. The CDR3 is made up of 15 amino acids.

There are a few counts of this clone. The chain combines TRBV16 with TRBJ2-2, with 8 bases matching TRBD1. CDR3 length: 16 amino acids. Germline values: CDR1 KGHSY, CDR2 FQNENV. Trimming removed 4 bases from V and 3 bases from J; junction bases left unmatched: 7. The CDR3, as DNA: TGTGCCAGCAGCCCCACGGACAGGGTGGACACCGGGGAGCTGTTTTTT. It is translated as CASSPTDRVDTGELFF.

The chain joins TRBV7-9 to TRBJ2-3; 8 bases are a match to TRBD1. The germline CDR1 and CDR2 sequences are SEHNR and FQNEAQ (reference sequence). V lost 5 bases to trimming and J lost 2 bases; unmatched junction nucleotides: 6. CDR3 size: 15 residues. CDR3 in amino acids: CASSPRTGHTDTQYF. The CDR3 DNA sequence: TGTGCCAGCAGCCCCAGGACAGGGCACACAGATACGCAGTATTTT.

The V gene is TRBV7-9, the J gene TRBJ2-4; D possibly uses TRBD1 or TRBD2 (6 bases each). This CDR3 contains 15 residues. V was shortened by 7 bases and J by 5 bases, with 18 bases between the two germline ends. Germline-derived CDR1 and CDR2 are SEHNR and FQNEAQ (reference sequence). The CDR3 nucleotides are TGTGCCAGCATCCCCAGGGGAGGCGGACAAAACATTCAGTACTTC. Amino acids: CASIPRGGGQNIQYF. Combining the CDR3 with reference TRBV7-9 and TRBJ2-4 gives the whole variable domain DTGVSQNPRHKITKRGQNVTFRCDPISEHNRLYWYRQTLGQGPEFLTYFQNEAQLEKSRLLSDRFSAERPKGSFSTLEIQRTEQGDSAMYLCASIPRGGGQNIQYFGAGTRLSVL.

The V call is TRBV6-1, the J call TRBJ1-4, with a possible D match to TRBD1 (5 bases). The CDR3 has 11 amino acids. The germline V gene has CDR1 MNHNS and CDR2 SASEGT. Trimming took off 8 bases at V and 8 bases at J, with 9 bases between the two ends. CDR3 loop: CASLGGEKLFF. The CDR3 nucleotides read TGTGCCAGCCTGGGGGGGGAAAAACTGTTTTTT.

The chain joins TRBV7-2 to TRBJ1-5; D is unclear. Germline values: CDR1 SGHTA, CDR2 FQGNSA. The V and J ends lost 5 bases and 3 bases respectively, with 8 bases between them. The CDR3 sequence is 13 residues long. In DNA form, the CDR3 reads TGTGCCAGCAGCGGGAACTTCAATCAGCCCCAGCATTTT. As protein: CASSGNFNQPQHF.

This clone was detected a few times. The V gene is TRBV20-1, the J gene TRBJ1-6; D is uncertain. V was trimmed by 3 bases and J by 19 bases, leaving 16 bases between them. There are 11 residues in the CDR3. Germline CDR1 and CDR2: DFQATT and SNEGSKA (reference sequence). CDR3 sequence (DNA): TGCAGTGCTAGGGTAGCGGGAGCCTCTCACTTT. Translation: CSARVAGASHF.

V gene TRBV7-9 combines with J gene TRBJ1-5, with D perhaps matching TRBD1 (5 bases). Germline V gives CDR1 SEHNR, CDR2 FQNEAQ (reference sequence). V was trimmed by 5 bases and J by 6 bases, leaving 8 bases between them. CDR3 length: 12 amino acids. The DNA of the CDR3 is TGTGCCAGCAGCGCAGGGTTTCAGCCCCAGCATTTT. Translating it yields CASSAGFQPQHF.

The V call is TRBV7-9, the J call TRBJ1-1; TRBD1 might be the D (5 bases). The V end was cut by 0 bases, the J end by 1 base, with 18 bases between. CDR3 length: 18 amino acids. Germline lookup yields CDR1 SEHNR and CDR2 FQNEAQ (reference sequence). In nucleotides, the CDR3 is TGTGCCAGCAGCTTAGCGCAGGCAGGGAGGTTGTGGAACACTGAAGCTTTCTTT. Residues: CASSLAQAGRLWNTEAFF.

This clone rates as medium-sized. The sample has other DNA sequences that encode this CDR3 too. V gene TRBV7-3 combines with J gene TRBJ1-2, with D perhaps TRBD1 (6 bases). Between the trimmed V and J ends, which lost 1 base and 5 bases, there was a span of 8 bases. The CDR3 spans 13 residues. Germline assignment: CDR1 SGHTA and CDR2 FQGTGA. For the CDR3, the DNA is TGTGCCAGCAGCTTAAAAGGGGGGTATGGCTACACCTTC. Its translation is CASSLKGGYGYTF.

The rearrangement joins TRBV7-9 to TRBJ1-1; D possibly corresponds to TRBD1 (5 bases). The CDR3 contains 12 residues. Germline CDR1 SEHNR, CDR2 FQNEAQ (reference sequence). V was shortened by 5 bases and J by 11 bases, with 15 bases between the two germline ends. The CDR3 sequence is CASSPLGGGAFF. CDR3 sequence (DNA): TGTGCCAGCAGCCCTCTCGGTGGGGGGGCTTTCTTT.

CDR3 DNA: TGTGCCAGCCGGACAGGGGACACTGAAGCTTTCTTT. The encoded protein is CASRTGDTEAFF. The chain has TRBV6-6 and TRBJ1-1; TRBD1 aligns across 9 bases. The CDR3 extends over 12 amino acids. Trimming took 8 bases from V and 3 from J; bases not matched to a gene: 1. Germline V gene sequence: CDR1 MNHNY, CDR2 SVGAGI (reference sequence).

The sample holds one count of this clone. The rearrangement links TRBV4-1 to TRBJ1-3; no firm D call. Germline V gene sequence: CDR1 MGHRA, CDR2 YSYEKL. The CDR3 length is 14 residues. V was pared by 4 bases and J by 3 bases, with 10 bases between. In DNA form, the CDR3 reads TGCGCCAGCAGCCCGGAGGGAATTGGAAACACCATATATTTT. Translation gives CASSPEGIGNTIYF.

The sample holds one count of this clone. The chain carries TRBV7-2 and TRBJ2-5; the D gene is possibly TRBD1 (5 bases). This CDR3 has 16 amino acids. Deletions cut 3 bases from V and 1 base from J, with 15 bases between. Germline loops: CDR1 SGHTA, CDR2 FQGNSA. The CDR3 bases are TGTGCCAGCAGCTTGAGGCAGGGCGAAATCCAAGAGACCCAGTACTTC. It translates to CASSLRQGEIQETQYF. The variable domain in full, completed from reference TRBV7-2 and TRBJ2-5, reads GAGVSQSPSNKVTEKGKDVELRCDPISGHTALYWYRQSLGQGLEFLIYFQGNSAPDKSGLPSDRFSAERTGGSVSTLTIQRTQQEDSAVYLCASSLRQGEIQETQYFGPGTRLLVL.

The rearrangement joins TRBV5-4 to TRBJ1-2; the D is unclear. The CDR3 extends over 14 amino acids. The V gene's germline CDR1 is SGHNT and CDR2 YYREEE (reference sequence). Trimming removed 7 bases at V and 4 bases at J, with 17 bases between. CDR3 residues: CASARVGSLYGYTF. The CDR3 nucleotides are TGTGCCAGCGCCCGGGTAGGGAGCCTCTATGGCTACACCTTC.

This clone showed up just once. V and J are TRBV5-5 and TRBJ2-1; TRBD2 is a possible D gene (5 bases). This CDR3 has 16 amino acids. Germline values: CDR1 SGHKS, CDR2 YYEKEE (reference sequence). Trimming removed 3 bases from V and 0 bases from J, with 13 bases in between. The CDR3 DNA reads TGTGCCAGCAGCTCCCAAGGAGGTAGCTCCTACAATGAGCAGTTCTTC. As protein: CASSSQGGSSYNEQFF.